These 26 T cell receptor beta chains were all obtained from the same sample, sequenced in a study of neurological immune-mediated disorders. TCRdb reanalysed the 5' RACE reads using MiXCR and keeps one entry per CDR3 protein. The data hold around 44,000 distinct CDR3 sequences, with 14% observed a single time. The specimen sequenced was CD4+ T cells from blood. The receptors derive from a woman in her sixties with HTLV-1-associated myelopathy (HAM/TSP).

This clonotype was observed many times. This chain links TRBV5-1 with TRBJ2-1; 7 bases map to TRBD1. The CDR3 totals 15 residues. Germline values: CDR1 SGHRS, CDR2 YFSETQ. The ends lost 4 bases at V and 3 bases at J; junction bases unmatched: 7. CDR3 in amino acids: CASSREGQNYNEQFF. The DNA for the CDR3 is TGCGCCAGCAGCCGCGAGGGACAGAACTACAATGAGCAGTTCTTC.

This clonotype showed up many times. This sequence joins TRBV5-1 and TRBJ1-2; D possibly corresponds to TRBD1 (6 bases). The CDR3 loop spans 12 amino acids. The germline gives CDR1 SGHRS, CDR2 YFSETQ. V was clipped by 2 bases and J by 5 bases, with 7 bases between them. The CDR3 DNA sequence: TGCGCCAGCAGCTTACAGGGTTATGGCTACACCTTC. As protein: CASSLQGYGYTF.

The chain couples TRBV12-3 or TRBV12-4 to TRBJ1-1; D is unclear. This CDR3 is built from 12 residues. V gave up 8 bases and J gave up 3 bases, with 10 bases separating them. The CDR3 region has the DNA TGTGCCAGCCGCACAGAGGACACTGAAGCTTTCTTT. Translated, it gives CASRTEDTEAFF.

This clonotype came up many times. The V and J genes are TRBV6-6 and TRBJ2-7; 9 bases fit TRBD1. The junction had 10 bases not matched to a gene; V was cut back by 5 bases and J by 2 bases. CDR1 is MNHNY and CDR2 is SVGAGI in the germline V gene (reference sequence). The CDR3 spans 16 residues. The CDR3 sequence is CASSPLNRGQTYEQYF. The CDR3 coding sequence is TGTGCCAGCAGTCCTCTTAACAGGGGGCAAACCTACGAGCAGTACTTC.

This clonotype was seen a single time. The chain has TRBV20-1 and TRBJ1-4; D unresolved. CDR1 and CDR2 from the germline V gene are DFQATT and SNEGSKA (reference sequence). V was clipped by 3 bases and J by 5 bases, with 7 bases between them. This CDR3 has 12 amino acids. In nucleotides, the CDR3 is TGCAGTGCTAGTTTGGGGAATGAAAAACTGTTTTTT. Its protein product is CSASLGNEKLFF.

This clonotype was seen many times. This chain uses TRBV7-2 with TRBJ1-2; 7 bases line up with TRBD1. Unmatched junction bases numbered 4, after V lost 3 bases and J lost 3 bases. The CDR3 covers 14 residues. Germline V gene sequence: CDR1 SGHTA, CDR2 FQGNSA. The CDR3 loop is CASSLQGGYYGYTF. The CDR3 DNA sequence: TGTGCCAGCAGCTTGCAGGGGGGATACTATGGCTACACCTTC.

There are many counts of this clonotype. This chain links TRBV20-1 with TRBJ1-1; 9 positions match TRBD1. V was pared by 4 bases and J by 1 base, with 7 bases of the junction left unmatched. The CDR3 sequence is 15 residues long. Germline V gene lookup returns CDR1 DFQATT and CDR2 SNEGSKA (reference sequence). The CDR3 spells CSAKLTTGGNTEAFF. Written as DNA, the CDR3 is TGCAGTGCTAAACTCACGACAGGGGGGAACACTGAAGCTTTCTTT.

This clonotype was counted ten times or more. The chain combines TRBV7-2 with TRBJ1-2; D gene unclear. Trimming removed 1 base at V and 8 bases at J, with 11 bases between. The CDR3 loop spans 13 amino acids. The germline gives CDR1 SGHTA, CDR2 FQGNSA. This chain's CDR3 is CASSLDRNLGYTF. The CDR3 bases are TGTGCCAGCAGCTTAGACCGTAATCTCGGCTACACCTTC.

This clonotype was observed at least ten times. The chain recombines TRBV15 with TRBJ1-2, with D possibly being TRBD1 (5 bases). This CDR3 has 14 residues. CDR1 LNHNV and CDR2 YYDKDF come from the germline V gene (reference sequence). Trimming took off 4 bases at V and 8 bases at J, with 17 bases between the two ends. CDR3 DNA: TGTGCCACCAGCACAAGAGGGACCTCAAGGGGCTACACCTTC. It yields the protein CATSTRGTSRGYTF.

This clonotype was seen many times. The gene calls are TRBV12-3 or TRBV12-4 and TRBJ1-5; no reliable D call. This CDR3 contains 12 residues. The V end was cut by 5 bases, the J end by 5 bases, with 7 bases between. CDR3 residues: CASSRPHQPQHF. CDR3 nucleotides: TGTGCCAGCAGTCGGCCCCATCAGCCCCAGCATTTT.

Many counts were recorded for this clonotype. The CDR3 region is CASSLGQENEKLFF. The CDR3 DNA follows: TGCGCCAGCAGCTTGGGACAGGAGAATGAAAAACTGTTTTTT. V usage is TRBV5-1 and J usage is TRBJ1-4; D possibly corresponds to TRBD1 (6 bases). Trimming left V 0 bases short and J 5 bases short, with 8 bases between. CDR1 SGHRS and CDR2 YFSETQ come from the germline V gene. There are 14 residues in the CDR3.

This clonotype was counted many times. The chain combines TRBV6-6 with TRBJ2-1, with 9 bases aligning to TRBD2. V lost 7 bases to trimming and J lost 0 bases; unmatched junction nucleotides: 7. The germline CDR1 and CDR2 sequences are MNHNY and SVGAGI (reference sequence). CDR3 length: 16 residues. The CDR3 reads CASISERGDSYNEQFF. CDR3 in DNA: TGTGCCAGCATTTCCGAGCGGGGGGACTCCTACAATGAGCAGTTCTTC.

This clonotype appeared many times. The chain's CDR3 is CASSLDSGQTNTEAFF. In DNA, the CDR3 is TGCGCCAGCAGCTTGGATTCGGGACAGACGAACACTGAAGCTTTCTTT. This chain uses TRBV5-1 with TRBJ1-1; 7 nucleotides line up with TRBD1. J lost 1 base, V lost 0 bases, and 6 bases had no gene match. The CDR3 is 16 amino acids. Germline CDR1 SGHRS, CDR2 YFSETQ.

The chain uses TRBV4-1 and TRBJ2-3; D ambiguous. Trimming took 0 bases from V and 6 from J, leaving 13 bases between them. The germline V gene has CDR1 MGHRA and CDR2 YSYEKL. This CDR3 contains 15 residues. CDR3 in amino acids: CASSQDWQEGDTQYF. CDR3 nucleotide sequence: TGCGCCAGCAGCCAAGATTGGCAGGAAGGGGATACGCAGTATTTT.

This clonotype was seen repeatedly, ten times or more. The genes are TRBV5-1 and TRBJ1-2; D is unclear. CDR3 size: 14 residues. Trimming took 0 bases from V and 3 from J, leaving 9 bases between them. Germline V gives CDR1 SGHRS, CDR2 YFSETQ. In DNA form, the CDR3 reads TGCGCCAGCAGCTTGGACAGTTTGGACTATGGCTACACCTTC. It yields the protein CASSLDSLDYGYTF.

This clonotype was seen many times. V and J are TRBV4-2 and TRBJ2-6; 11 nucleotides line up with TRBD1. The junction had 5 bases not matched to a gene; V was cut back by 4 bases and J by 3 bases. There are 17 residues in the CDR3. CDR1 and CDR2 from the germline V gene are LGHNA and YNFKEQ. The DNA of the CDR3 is TGTGCCAGCAGCCCAGGACAGGGGGCGGGTGGGGCCAACGTCCTGACTTTC. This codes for CASSPGQGAGGANVLTF.

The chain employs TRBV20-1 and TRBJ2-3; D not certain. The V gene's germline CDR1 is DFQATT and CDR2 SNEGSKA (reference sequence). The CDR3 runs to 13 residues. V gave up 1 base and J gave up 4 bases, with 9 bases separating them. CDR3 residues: CSARASGSDTQYF. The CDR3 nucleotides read TGCAGTGCTAGAGCCTCAGGCTCAGATACGCAGTATTTT.

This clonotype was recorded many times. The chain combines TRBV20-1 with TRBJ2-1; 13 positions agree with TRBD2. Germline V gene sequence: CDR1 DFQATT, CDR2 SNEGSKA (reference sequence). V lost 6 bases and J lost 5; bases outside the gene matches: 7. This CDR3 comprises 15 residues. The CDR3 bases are TGCAGTGCCCTAGGGGGGACTAGCGGGAACAATGAGCAGTTCTTC. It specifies CSALGGTSGNNEQFF.

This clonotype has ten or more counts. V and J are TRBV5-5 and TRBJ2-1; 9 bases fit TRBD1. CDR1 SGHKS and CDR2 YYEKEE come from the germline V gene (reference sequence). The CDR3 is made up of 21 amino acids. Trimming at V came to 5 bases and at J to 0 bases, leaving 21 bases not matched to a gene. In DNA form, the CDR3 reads TGTGCCAGCAGGCACGGGTCGGGGCGGGACAGGGCTTTAAGCTCCTACAATGAGCAGTTCTTC. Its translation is CASRHGSGRDRALSSYNEQFF.

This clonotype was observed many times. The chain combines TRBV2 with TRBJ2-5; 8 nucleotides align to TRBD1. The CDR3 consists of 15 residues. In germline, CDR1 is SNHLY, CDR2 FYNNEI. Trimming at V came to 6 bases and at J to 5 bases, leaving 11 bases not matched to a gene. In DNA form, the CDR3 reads TGTGCCAGCAGCCGCAGGGGGCCGTATCAGGAGACCCAGTACTTC. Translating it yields CASSRRGPYQETQYF.

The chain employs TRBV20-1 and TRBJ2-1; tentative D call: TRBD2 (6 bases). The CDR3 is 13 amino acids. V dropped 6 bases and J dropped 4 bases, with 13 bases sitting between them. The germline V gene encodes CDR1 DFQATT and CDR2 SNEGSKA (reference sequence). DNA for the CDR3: TGCAGTGCCCAGCGGGCTACATACAATGAGCAGTTCTTC. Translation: CSAQRATYNEQFF.

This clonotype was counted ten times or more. CDR3 sequence reads: CASSSRQSQGVWGTQYF. CDR3 nucleotides: TGTGCCAGCAGCTCTAGACAATCCCAAGGGGTATGGGGTACGCAGTATTTT. The genes are TRBV7-2 and TRBJ2-3, with TRBD1 as a possible D gene (5 bases). The CDR3 is made up of 17 amino acids. V shed 4 bases and J shed 8 bases, with 25 bases lying between them. Looked up from germline, CDR1 is SGHTA and CDR2 is FQGNSA. Full variable domain (remainder filled in from reference TRBV7-2 and TRBJ2-3): GAGVSQSPSNKVTEKGKDVELRCDPISGHTALYWYRQSLGQGLEFLIYFQGNSAPDKSGLPSDRFSAERTGGSVSTLTIQRTQQEDSAVYLCASSSRQSQGVWGTQYFGPGTRLTVL.

CDR3 DNA sequence: TGCAGTGCTAGGAAATCTACAGGAACTGAAGCTTTCTTT. This sequence encodes CSARKSTGTEAFF. The rearrangement joins TRBV20-1 to TRBJ1-1, with D tentatively TRBD1 (5 bases). Germline CDR1 DFQATT, CDR2 SNEGSKA (reference sequence). V was cut by 3 bases and J by 5 bases, with 13 bases left in between. The CDR3 sequence is 13 residues long.

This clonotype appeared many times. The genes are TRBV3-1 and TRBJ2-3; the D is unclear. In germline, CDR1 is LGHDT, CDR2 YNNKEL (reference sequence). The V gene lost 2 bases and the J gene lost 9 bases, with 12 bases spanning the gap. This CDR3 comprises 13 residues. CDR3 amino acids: CASSQYPGRTQYF. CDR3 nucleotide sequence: TGTGCCAGCAGCCAATATCCAGGTCGAACGCAGTATTTT.

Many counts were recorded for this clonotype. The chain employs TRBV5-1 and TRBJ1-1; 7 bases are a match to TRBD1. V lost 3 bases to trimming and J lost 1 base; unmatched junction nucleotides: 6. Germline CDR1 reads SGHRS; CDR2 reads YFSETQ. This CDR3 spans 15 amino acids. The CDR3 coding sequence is TGCGCCAGCAGCTCCTACAGGGGCGCGAACACTGAAGCTTTCTTT. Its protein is CASSSYRGANTEAFF.

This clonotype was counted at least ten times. The CDR3 spells CSARDDLSSGGTDTQYF. For the CDR3, the DNA is TGCAGTGCTAGAGATGACCTTTCGAGCGGGGGCACAGATACGCAGTATTTT. The chain uses TRBV20-1 and TRBJ2-3; TRBD2 matches 7 bases. From germline, CDR1 is DFQATT and CDR2 SNEGSKA (reference sequence). V was clipped by 0 bases and J by 1 base; unmatched bases: 10. This CDR3 spans 17 amino acids.